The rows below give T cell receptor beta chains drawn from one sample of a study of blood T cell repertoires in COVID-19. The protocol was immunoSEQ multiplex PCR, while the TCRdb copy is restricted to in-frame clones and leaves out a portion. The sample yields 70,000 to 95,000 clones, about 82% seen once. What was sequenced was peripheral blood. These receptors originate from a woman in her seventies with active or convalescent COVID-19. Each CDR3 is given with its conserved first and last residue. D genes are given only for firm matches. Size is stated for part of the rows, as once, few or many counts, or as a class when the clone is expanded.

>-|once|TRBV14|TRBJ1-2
CASSQDRGGVGGYTF
TGTGCCAGCAGCCAAGACCGGGGTGGGGTCGGGGGCTACACCTTC
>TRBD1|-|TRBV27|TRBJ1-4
CATGGAGGHEKLFF
TGTGCCACAGGGGGCGCAGGGGGACACGAAAAACTGTTTTTT
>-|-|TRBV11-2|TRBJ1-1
CASSPVVTEAFF
TGTGCCAGCAGCCCTGTCGTGACTGAAGCTTTCTTT
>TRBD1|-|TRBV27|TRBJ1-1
CASSLGQGGNTEAFF
TGTGCCAGCAGTTTAGGACAGGGGGGTAACACTGAAGCTTTCTTT
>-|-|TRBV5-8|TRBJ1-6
CASNRADYNSPLHF
TGTGCCAGCAACAGGGCTGACTATAATTCACCCCTCCACTTT
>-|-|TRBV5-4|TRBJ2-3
CASSLVEQTNTQYF
TGTGCCAGCAGCTTGGTGGAGCAGACTAATACGCAGTATTTT
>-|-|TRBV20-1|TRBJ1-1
CSASNPNTEAFF
TGCAGTGCTAGTAATCCAAACACTGAAGCTTTCTTT
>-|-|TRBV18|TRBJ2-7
CASSPPGGRVPYEQYF
TGTGCCAGCTCACCCCCTGGGGGCAGGGTCCCCTACGAGCAGTACTTC
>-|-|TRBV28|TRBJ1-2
CASRQIWGEYYGYTF
TGTGCCAGCAGGCAAATTTGGGGGGAGTACTATGGCTACACCTTC
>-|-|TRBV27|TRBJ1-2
CASRLSTGLTYGYTF
TGTGCCAGCAGGTTGAGTACAGGGCTAACCTATGGCTACACCTTC